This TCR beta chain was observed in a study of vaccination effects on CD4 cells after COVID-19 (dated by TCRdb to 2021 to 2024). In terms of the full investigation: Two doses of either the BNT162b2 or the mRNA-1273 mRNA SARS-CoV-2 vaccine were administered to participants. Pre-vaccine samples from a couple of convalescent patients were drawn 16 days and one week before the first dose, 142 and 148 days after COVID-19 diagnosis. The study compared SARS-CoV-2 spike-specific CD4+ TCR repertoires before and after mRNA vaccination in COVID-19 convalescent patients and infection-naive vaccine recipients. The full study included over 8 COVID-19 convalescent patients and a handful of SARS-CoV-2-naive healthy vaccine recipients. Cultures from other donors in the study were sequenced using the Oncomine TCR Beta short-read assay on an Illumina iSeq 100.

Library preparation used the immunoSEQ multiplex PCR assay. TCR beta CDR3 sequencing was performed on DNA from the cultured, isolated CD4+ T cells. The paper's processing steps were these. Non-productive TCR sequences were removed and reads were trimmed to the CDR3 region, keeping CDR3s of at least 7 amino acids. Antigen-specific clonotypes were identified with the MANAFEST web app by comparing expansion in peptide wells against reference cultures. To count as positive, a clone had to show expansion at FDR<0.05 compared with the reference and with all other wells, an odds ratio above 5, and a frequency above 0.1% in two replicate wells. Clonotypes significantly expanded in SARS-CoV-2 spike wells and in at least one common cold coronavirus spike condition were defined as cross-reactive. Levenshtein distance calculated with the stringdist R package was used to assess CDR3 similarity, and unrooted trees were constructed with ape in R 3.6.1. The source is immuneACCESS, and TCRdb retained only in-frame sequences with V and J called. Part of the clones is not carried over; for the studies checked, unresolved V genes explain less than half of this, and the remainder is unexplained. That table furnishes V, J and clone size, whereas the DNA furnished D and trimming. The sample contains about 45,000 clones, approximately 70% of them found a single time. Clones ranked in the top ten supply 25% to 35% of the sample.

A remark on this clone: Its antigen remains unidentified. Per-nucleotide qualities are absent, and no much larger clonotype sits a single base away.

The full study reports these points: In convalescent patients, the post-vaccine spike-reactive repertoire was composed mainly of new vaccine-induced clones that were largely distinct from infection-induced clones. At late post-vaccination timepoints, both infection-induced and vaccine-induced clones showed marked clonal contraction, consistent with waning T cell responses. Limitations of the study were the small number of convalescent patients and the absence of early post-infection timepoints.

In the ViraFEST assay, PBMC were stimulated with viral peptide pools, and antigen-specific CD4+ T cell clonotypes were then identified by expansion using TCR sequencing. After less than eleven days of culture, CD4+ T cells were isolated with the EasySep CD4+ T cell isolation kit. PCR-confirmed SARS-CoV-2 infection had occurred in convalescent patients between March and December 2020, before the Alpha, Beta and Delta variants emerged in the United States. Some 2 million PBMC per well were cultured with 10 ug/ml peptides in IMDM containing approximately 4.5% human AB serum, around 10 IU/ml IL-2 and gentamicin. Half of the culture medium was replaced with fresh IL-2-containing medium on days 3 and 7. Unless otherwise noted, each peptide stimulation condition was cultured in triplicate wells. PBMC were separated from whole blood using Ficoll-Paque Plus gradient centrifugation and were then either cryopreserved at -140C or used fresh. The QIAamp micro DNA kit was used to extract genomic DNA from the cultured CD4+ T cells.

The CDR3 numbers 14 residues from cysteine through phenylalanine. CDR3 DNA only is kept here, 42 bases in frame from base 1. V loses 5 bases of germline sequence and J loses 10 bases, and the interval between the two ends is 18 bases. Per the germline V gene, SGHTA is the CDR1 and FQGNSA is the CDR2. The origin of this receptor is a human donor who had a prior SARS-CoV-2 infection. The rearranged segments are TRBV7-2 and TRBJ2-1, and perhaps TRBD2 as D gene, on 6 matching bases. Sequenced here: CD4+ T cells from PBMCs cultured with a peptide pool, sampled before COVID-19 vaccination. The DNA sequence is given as TGTGCCAGCAGCCCTCAGGTGGGTCGGGAGGAGCAGTTCTTC. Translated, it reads CASSPQVGREEQFF.